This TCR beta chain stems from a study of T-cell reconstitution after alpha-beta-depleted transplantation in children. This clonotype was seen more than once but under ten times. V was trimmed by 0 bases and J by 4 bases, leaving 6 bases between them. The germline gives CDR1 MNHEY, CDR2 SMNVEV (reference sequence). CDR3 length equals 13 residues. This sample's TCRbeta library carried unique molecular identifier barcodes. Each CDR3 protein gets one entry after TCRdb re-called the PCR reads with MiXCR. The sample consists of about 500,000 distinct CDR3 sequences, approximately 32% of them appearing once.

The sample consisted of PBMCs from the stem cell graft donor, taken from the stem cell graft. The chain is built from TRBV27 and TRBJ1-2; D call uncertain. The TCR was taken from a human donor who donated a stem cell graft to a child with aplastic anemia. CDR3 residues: CASSLSASYGYTF. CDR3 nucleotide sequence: TGTGCCAGCAGTTTATCCGCCTCCTATGGCTACACCTTC.